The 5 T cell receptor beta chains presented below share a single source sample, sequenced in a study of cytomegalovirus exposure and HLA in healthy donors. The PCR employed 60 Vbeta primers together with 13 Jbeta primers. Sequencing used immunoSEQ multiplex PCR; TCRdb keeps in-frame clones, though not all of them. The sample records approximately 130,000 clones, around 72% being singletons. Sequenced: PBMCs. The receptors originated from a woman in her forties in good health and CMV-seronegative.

CDR3 protein: CASSPAAGSYEQYF. The CDR3 bases are TGTGCCAGTAGTCCAGCCGCGGGCTCCTACGAGCAGTACTTC. V gene TRBV19 combines with J gene TRBJ2-7; D is possibly TRBD2 (5 bases). This CDR3 is 14 amino acids long. The germline gives CDR1 LNHDA, CDR2 SQIVND (reference sequence). V lost 5 bases and J 0 bases, leaving 11 bases between the germline ends.

CDR3 loop: CASSTGLAGESSYEQYF. In DNA, the CDR3 is TGTGCCAGCAGCACGGGACTAGCGGGAGAGAGCTCCTACGAGCAGTACTTC. V and J are TRBV7-3 and TRBJ2-7; 14 bases agree with TRBD2. With V trimmed by 5 bases and J by 0 bases, 6 bases remained unmatched. Germline V CDR1 and CDR2: SGHTA, FQGTGA. This CDR3 is built from 17 residues.

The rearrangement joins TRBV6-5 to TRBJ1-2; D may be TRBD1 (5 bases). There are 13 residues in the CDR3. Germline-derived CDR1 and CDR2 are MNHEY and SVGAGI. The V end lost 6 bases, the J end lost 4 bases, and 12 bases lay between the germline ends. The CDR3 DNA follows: TGTGCCAGCAGGGGCCAGGGCCCCTATGGCTACACCTTC. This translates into CASRGQGPYGYTF.

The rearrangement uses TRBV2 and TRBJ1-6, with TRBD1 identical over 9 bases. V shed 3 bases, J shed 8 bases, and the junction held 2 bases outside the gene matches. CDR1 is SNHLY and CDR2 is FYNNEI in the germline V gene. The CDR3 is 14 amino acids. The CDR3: CASSEWDRDSPLHF. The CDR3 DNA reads TGTGCCAGCAGTGAGTGGGACAGGGATTCACCCCTCCACTTT.

The CDR3, as DNA: TGTGCCACCAGCAGAGATCGGGGAGCTAATGAAAAACTGTTTTTT. Translation gives CATSRDRGANEKLFF. The chain couples TRBV15 to TRBJ1-4, with D hard to call. The CDR3 covers 15 residues. Germline V CDR1 and CDR2: LNHNV, YYDKDF (reference sequence). V was shortened by 0 bases and J by 3 bases, with 8 bases between the two germline ends.